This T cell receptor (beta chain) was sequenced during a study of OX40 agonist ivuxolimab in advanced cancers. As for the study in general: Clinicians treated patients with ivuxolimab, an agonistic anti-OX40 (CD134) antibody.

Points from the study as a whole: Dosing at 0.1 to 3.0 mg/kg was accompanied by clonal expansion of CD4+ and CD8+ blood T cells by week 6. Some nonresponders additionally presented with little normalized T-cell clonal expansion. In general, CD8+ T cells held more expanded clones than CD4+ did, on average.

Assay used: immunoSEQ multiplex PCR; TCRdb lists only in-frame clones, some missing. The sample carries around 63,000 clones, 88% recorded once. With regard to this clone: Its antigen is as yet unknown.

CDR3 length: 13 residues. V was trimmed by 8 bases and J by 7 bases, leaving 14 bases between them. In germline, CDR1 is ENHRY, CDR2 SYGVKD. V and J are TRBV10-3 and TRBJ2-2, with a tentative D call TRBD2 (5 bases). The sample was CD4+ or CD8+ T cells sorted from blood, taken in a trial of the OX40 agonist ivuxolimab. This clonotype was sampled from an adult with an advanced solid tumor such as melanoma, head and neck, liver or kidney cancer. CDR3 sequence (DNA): TGTGCCATCCAGCGGCTTCTAGGCGGGGAGCTGTTTTTT. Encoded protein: CAIQRLLGGELFF.